These 10 T cell receptor beta chains came from one sample sequenced in a study of neoadjuvant anti-PD-1 for oral cavity cancer. Sequencing was performed with immunoSEQ multiplex PCR; in TCRdb, only in-frame clones are kept and a portion is missing. Of fewer than 40,000 clones in the sample, approximately 87% were seen once. The sample was PBMCs, taken before nivolumab (anti-PD-1) treatment. The receptors here all came from a person aged 40-85 years with oral cavity squamous cell carcinoma.

The J gene is TRBJ1-5, the V gene TRBV10-2, with D possibly being TRBD1 (5 bases). Between the trimmed V and J ends, which lost 8 bases and 3 bases, there was a span of 11 bases. The CDR3 runs to 13 residues. From germline, CDR1 is WSHSY and CDR2 SAAADI. CDR3 DNA: TGCGCCAGCGAAAGGGGCCTCAATCAGCCCCAGCATTTT. Protein sequence: CASERGLNQPQHF.

V usage is TRBV7-3 and J usage is TRBJ2-5, with D perhaps matching TRBD2 (6 bases). This CDR3 contains 13 residues. Trimming left V 4 bases short and J 0 bases short, with 6 bases between. Germline CDR1 SGHTA, CDR2 FQGTGA. DNA for the CDR3: TGTGCCAGCAGCTGGGACTACCAAGAGACCCAGTACTTC. It encodes CASSWDYQETQYF.

This chain joins TRBV29-1 and TRBJ2-3, with D unresolved. There are 14 residues in the CDR3. The germline CDR1 and CDR2 sequences are SQVTM and ANQGSEA. The V gene lost 5 bases and the J gene lost 1 base, with 13 bases spanning the gap. Here the CDR3 reads CSVLPLTGTDTQYF. The CDR3 DNA reads as TGCAGCGTTCTTCCCCTGACCGGCACAGATACGCAGTATTTT.

The chain joins TRBV4-2 to TRBJ1-4, with D possibly being TRBD1 (5 bases). Trimming removed 3 bases from V and 0 bases from J, with 8 bases in between. Germline loops: CDR1 LGHNA, CDR2 YNFKEQ. This CDR3 has 15 amino acids. The CDR3, as DNA: TGTGCCAGCAGCCACGGGGGGGCAACTAATGAAAAACTGTTTTTT. Amino acids: CASSHGGATNEKLFF.

V is TRBV5-1 and J is TRBJ1-1; D is uncertain. CDR3 length: 15 amino acids. Trimming stripped 1 base from V and 0 bases from J, with 10 bases between. Germline CDR1 SGHRS, CDR2 YFSETQ. CDR3 nucleotide sequence: TGCGCCAGCAGCTTGTCCCCGGGGATGAACACTGAAGCTTTCTTT. Its protein is CASSLSPGMNTEAFF.

This clone was counted a few times. The genes are TRBV4-3 and TRBJ1-2, with 7 bases identical to TRBD1. CDR3 length: 16 amino acids. V shed 1 base and J 0 bases; nucleotides not matched to a gene: 5. Germline CDR1 LGHNA, CDR2 YSLEER. CDR3 sequence reads: CASSQARGQTNYGYTF. The CDR3 DNA is TGCGCCAGCAGCCAAGCTAGGGGACAGACTAACTATGGCTACACCTTC.

This rearrangement joins TRBV28 to TRBJ1-5, with D perhaps matching TRBD1 (5 bases). Germline assignment: CDR1 MDHEN and CDR2 SYDVKM. The CDR3 totals 15 residues. Deletions cut 3 bases from V and 2 bases from J, with 11 bases between. CDR3 nucleotides: TGTGCCAGCAGTTTCGCGGGGGAGGGCAATCAGCCCCAGCATTTT. Its translation is CASSFAGEGNQPQHF. Supplemented by reference TRBV28 and TRBJ1-5, the full variable domain reads DVKVTQSSRYLVKRTGEKVFLECVQDMDHENMFWYRQDPGLGLRLIYFSYDVKMKEKGDIPEGYSVSREKKERFSLILESASTNQTSMYLCASSFAGEGNQPQHFGDGTRLSIL.

The rearrangement uses TRBV10-3 and TRBJ2-2; TRBD2 might be the D (5 bases). CDR1 is ENHRY, CDR2 SYGVKD, per germline. There are 14 residues in the CDR3. Trimming pared 10 bases from V and 5 bases from J, leaving 17 bases between. CDR3 in DNA: TGTGCCAGCTCCCGGGGTCTTGGGACCGGGGAGCTGTTTTTT. It specifies CASSRGLGTGELFF.

This chain joins TRBV6-6 and TRBJ1-4, with 9 bases matching TRBD1. Losses at the gene ends were 5 bases for V and 7 bases for J; bases not matched to a gene: 8. The CDR3 covers 15 residues. Germline V gene lookup returns CDR1 MNHNY and CDR2 SVGAGI (reference sequence). CDR3 coding DNA: TGTGCCAGCAGTGACCGGACAGGGGATGGTGAAAAACTGTTTTTT. This codes for CASSDRTGDGEKLFF.

The J gene is TRBJ1-4, the V gene TRBV7-6; D is unresolved. V lost 2 bases to trimming and J lost 1 base, with 8 bases between them. The CDR3 has 15 residues. The V gene's germline CDR1 is SGHVS and CDR2 FNYEAQ. CDR3 DNA: TGTGCCAGCAGCTTACGAGGGAGAACTAATGAAAAACTGTTTTTT. Translation: CASSLRGRTNEKLFF.